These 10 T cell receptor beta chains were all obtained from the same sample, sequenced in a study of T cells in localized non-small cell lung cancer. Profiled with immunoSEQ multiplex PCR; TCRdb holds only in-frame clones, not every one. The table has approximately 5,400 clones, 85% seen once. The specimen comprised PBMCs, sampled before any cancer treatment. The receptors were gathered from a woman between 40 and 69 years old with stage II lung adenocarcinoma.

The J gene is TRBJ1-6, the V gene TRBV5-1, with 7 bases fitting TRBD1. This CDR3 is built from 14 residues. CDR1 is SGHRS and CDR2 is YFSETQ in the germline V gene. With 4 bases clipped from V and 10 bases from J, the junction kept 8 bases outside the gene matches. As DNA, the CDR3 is TGCGCCAGCAGCCCGGACAGGATGGGGTCACCCCTCCACTTT. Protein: CASSPDRMGSPLHF.

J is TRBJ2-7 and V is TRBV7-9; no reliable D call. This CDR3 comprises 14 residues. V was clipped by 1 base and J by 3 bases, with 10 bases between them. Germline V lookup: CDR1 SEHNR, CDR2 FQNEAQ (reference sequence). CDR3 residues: CASSLGRTYYEQYF. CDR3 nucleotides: TGTGCCAGCAGCTTAGGGCGGACCTACTACGAGCAGTACTTC. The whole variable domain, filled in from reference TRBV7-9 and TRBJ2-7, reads DTGVSQNPRHKITKRGQNVTFRCDPISEHNRLYWYRQTLGQGPEFLTYFQNEAQLEKSRLLSDRFSAERPKGSFSTLEIQRTEQGDSAMYLCASSLGRTYYEQYFGPGTRLTVT.

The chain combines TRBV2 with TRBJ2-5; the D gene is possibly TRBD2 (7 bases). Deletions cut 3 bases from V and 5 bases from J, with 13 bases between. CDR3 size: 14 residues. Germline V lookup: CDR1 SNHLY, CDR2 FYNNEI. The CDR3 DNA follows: TGTGCCAGCAGTGAGGGGGGGGGCGTGGAGACCCAGTACTTC. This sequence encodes CASSEGGGVETQYF.

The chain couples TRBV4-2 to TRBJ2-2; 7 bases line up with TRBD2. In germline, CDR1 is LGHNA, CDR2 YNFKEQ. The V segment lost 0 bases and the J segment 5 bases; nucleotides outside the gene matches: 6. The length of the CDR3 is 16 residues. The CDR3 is CASSQEASGKTGELFF. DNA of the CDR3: TGTGCCAGCAGCCAAGAGGCTAGCGGCAAAACCGGGGAGCTGTTTTTT.

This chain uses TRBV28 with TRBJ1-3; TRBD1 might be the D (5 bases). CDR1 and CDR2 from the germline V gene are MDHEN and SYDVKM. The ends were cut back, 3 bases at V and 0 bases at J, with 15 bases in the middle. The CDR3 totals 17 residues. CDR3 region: CASSLWGRAPSGNTIYF. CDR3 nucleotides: TGTGCCAGCAGTTTGTGGGGCAGGGCCCCCTCTGGAAACACCATATATTTT.

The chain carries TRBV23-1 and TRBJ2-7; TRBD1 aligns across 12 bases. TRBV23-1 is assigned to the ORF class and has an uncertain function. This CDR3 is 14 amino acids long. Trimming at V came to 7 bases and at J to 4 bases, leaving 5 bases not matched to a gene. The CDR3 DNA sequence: TGCGCCAGCACCCGGGACAGGGGGCTTTACGAGCAGTACTTC. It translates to CASTRDRGLYEQYF.

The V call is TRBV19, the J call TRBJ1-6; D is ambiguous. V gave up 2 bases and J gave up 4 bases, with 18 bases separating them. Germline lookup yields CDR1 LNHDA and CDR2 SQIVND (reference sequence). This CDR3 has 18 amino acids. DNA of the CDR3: TGTGCCAGTAGTATATCGGGCGTAGGCACTAGATATAATTCACCCCTCCACTTT. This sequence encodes CASSISGVGTRYNSPLHF.

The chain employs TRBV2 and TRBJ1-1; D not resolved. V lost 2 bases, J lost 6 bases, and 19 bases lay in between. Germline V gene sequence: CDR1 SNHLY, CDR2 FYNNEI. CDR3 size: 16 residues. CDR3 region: CASSEYGSTRRAEAFF. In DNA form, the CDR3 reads TGTGCCAGCAGTGAATATGGAAGTACGAGGAGGGCTGAAGCTTTCTTT.

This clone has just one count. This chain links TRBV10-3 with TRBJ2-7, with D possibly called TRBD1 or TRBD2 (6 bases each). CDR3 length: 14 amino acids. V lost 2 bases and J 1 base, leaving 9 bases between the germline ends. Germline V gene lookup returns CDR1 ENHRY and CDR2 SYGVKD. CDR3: CAISERGDSYEQYF. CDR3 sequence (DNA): TGTGCCATCAGTGAGAGGGGGGATTCCTACGAGCAGTACTTC.

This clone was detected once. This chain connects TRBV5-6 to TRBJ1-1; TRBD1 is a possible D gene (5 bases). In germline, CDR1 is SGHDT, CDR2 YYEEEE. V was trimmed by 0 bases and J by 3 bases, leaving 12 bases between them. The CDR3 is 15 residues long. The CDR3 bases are TGTGCCAGCAGCTTGGCCCTCGGGGGTCACACTGAAGCTTTCTTT. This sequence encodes CASSLALGGHTEAFF.